One sample yielded the 27 T cell receptor beta chains listed below, sequenced in a study of blood T cell repertoires in COVID-19. Using immunoSEQ multiplex PCR, the repertoire was profiled, and TCRdb retains in-frame clones only, with some absent. The profile shows approximately 260,000 clones, 85% to 90% of them singletons. Sequenced sample: peripheral blood. The receptors were sampled from a woman in her sixties with COVID-19, enrolled during active disease.

This chain joins TRBV25-1 and TRBJ2-3; 13 positions agree with TRBD2. Germline-derived CDR1 and CDR2 are MGHDK and SYGVNS. There are 15 residues in the CDR3. V lost 5 bases and J lost 3; bases outside the gene matches: 2. This chain's CDR3 is CASSQLAGGTDTQYF. The CDR3 coding sequence is TGTGCCAGCAGTCAACTAGCGGGGGGGACAGATACGCAGTATTTT.

Here the CDR3 reads CASTRGSSGGPSTGELFF. The CDR3 nucleotides read TGCGCCAGCACTAGGGGCAGCAGCGGGGGGCCTAGCACCGGGGAGCTGTTTTTT. V gene TRBV5-1 combines with J gene TRBJ2-2; the match to TRBD2 covers 9 bases. CDR1 is SGHRS, CDR2 YFSETQ, per germline. The CDR3 covers 18 residues. Germline trimming cut 6 bases from V and 4 bases from J; bases unmatched to any gene: 16. Full variable domain (rest looked up from reference TRBV5-1 and TRBJ2-2): KAGVTQTPRYLIKTRGQQVTLSCSPISGHRSVSWYQQTPGQGLQFLFEYFSETQRNKGNFPGRFSGRQFSNSRSEMNVSTLELGDSALYLCASTRGSSGGPSTGELFFGEGSRLTVL.

The genes are TRBV5-6 and TRBJ1-6; the D gene is possibly TRBD1 (5 bases). Trimming removed 0 bases at V and 2 bases at J, with 12 bases between. There are 17 residues in the CDR3. CDR1 is SGHDT and CDR2 is YYEEEE in the germline V gene. In DNA form, the CDR3 reads TGTGCCAGCAGCTTGGGGGGCCCCAGGACCTATAATTCACCCCTCCACTTT. This codes for CASSLGGPRTYNSPLHF.

This clone was observed once. This chain links TRBV5-3 with TRBJ1-5, with 9 bases fitting TRBD1. TRBV5-3 is known as an ORF, though its function is uncertain. J lost 5 bases, V lost 3 bases, and 12 bases had no gene match. This CDR3 contains 17 residues. The CDR3 nucleotides are TGTGCCAGAAGCTGGGGGGACAGGGAAAAGGGTGATCAGCCCCAGCATTTT. Residues: CARSWGDREKGDQPQHF.

The chain couples TRBV6-5 to TRBJ1-4, with D possibly being TRBD1 (5 bases). The V end was cut by 6 bases, the J end by 3 bases, with 11 bases between. Germline loops: CDR1 MNHEY, CDR2 SVGAGI. CDR3 length: 14 residues. CDR3 sequence reads: CASSYDSSNEKLFF. As DNA, the CDR3 is TGTGCCAGCAGCTACGACAGTTCTAATGAAAAACTGTTTTTT.

CDR3 DNA: TGTGCCAGCAGCCAAGCAATTCTCACATATAATTCACCCCTCCACTTT. This gives the protein CASSQAILTYNSPLHF. The chain links TRBV3-1 (or the pseudogene TRBV3-2) to TRBJ1-6, with D unclear. The V end lost 1 base, the J end lost 4 bases, and 11 bases lay between the germline ends. Germline CDR1 is LGHDT and CDR2 is YNNKEL (reference sequence). There are 16 residues in the CDR3.

This clone has just one count. This sequence joins TRBV19 and TRBJ2-5, with 9 nucleotides matching TRBD1. CDR3 length equals 14 residues. CDR1 LNHDA and CDR2 SQIVND come from the germline V gene (reference sequence). V shed 4 bases, J shed 7 bases, and the junction held 7 bases outside the gene matches. The CDR3: CASSTTGGGVTQYF. The CDR3 nucleotides read TGTGCCAGTAGTACCACAGGGGGCGGAGTGACCCAGTACTTC.

V is TRBV9 and J is TRBJ1-2, with D possibly being TRBD1 (5 bases). V was clipped by 2 bases and J by 2 bases, with 10 bases between them. From germline, CDR1 is SGDLS and CDR2 YYNGEE. The CDR3 has 14 residues. This CDR3 reads CASSVQGRNYGYTF. The CDR3 nucleotides read TGTGCCAGCAGCGTCCAGGGCCGGAACTATGGCTACACCTTC.

This sequence joins TRBV5-4 and TRBJ1-1; D gene uncertain. CDR1 and CDR2 (germline): SGHNT, YYREEE (reference sequence). The CDR3 has 14 residues. The germline V and J ends were trimmed by 3 bases and 2 bases, with 11 bases remaining between them. CDR3 in DNA: TGTGCCAGCAGCTACGACAATTTAAACACTGAAGCTTTCTTT. This encodes CASSYDNLNTEAFF. Combining the CDR3 with reference TRBV5-4 and TRBJ1-1 gives the whole variable domain ETGVTQSPTHLIKTRGQQVTLRCSSQSGHNTVSWYQQALGQGPQFIFQYYREEENGRGNFPPRFSGLQFPNYSSELNVNALELDDSALYLCASSYDNLNTEAFFGQGTRLTVV.

The chain employs TRBV5-1 and TRBJ1-6, with D uncertain. The V end was cut by 6 bases, the J end by 0 bases, with 10 bases between. The CDR3 is 15 residues long. Germline CDR1 is SGHRS and CDR2 is YFSETQ. CDR3 in amino acids: CASKPGSSYNSPLHF. The DNA of the CDR3 is TGCGCCAGCAAGCCGGGGAGCTCCTATAATTCACCCCTCCACTTT.

The chain links TRBV10-3 to TRBJ1-1; a possible D gene is TRBD1 (6 bases). In germline, CDR1 is ENHRY, CDR2 SYGVKD. The CDR3 contains 15 residues. Trimming cost V 7 bases and J 0 bases, with 15 bases left between them. CDR3 DNA sequence: TGTGCCATCAATCCGACAGGAGATCTGAACACTGAAGCTTTCTTT. It encodes CAINPTGDLNTEAFF.

The chain couples TRBV19 to TRBJ1-3, with D unclear. Trimming took 10 bases from V and 4 from J, leaving 14 bases between them. The germline V gene encodes CDR1 LNHDA and CDR2 SQIVND (reference sequence). This CDR3 has 13 amino acids. The chain's CDR3 is CATGVSQGNTIYF. CDR3 DNA: TGTGCCACCGGAGTGAGTCAGGGAAACACCATATATTTT.

V and J are TRBV6-2 or TRBV6-3 and TRBJ2-3, with TRBD2 as a possible D gene (5 bases). The germline gives CDR1 MNHEY, CDR2 SVGEGT. The length of the CDR3 is 16 residues. Trimming took 4 bases from V and 1 from J, leaving 15 bases between them. The CDR3 DNA follows: TGTGCCAGCAGTTCCCCCACTAGGCGTGGCACAGATACGCAGTATTTT. It translates to CASSSPTRRGTDTQYF.

The chain links TRBV6-5 to TRBJ1-2; 10 bases are a match to TRBD1. This CDR3 contains 15 residues. The germline CDR1 and CDR2 sequences are MNHEY and SVGAGI. After removal of 6 bases from V and 6 bases from J, the junction contained 10 bases not matched to a gene. CDR3 residues: CASSLRGQGFNGYTF. The CDR3 nucleotides are TGTGCCAGCAGCCTAAGGGGACAGGGGTTTAATGGCTACACCTTC.

The V gene is TRBV19, the J gene TRBJ1-3, with 10 bases fitting TRBD1. The CDR3 is 20 amino acids. Germline CDR1 LNHDA, CDR2 SQIVND (reference sequence). V lost 7 bases and J lost 0; bases outside the gene matches: 18. This CDR3 reads CASTRLGQGVPSSSGNTIYF. For the CDR3, the DNA is TGTGCCAGTACCCGACTAGGACAGGGGGTCCCATCGAGCTCTGGAAACACCATATATTTT.

The genes are TRBV11-3 and TRBJ2-3; TRBD2 aligns across 7 bases. CDR3 length: 15 amino acids. Per the germline V gene, CDR1 is SGHNT and CDR2 is YENEEA. V gave up 3 bases and J gave up 0 bases; unmatched junction bases: 3. The CDR3 region has the DNA TGTGCCAGCAGCTTGGGGGGGACTAGCACAGATACGCAGTATTTT. Protein sequence: CASSLGGTSTDTQYF.

The CDR3 DNA reads as TGTGCCAGCAGCTTAGGTAGCGTTGAGACCCAGTACTTC. Amino acid sequence: CASSLGSVETQYF. The chain is built from TRBV7-2 and TRBJ2-5; weak D call: TRBD2 (5 bases). The CDR3 extends over 13 amino acids. With 1 base removed from V and 5 bases from J, the gap between germline ends came to 8 bases. The V gene's germline CDR1 is SGHTA and CDR2 FQGNSA.

This rearrangement joins TRBV6-6 to TRBJ2-5, with TRBD2 identical over 12 bases. The CDR3 consists of 20 residues. CDR1 is MNHNY, CDR2 SVGAGI, per germline (reference sequence). The V gene end was trimmed by 5 bases and the J gene end by 0 bases; junction bases not matched to a gene: 16. The CDR3 bases are TGTGCCAGCAGTCGCGCTAGCGGGGGGGCCCATTTGAAATACCAAGAGACCCAGTACTTC. Translated: CASSRASGGAHLKYQETQYF.

The J gene is TRBJ1-1, the V gene TRBV7-3, with a possible D match to TRBD1 (6 bases). The germline V and J ends were trimmed by 4 bases and 1 base, with 10 bases remaining between them. Germline CDR1 and CDR2: SGHTA and FQGTGA. The CDR3 totals 14 residues. In nucleotides, the CDR3 is TGTGCCAGCAGCTCCCGGACAGCGAACACTGAAGCTTTCTTT. It specifies CASSSRTANTEAFF.

The V and J genes are TRBV4-1 and TRBJ1-2; 7 nucleotides line up with TRBD1. Germline assignment: CDR1 MGHRA and CDR2 YSYEKL. V was clipped by 4 bases and J by 1 base; unmatched bases: 9. The length of the CDR3 is 16 residues. For the CDR3, the DNA is TGCGCCAGCAGCCCCCTCCCGGGACAGAGTAACTATGGCTACACCTTC. Translated: CASSPLPGQSNYGYTF.

The rearrangement links TRBV5-6 to TRBJ2-6, with D possibly matching TRBD1 (5 bases). The CDR3 totals 16 residues. V shed 3 bases and J shed 3 bases, with 13 bases lying between them. Germline CDR1 SGHDT, CDR2 YYEEEE. The DNA for the CDR3 is TGTGCCAGCAGCTGGGCCCCAGGGTTTGGGGCCAACGTCCTGACTTTC. Its protein is CASSWAPGFGANVLTF.

The V gene is TRBV27, the J gene TRBJ1-2, with D possibly TRBD1 on 5 matching bases. V lost 5 bases and J lost 1, with 14 bases in between. Germline CDR1 is MNHEY and CDR2 is SMNVEV (reference sequence). This CDR3 comprises 15 residues. CDR3 amino acids: CASSSRGLNNYGYTF. CDR3 coding DNA: TGTGCCAGCAGTAGCCGGGGGTTGAATAACTATGGCTACACCTTC.

The chain has TRBV10-3 and TRBJ1-1, with D perhaps matching TRBD1 (5 bases). From germline, CDR1 is ENHRY and CDR2 SYGVKD. This CDR3 is built from 13 residues. Trimming left V 8 bases short and J 1 base short, with 11 bases between. The CDR3 reads CAIAAGGNTEAFF. The CDR3 DNA reads as TGTGCCATCGCAGCGGGGGGGAACACTGAAGCTTTCTTT.

V and J are TRBV19 and TRBJ1-2; TRBD1 agrees at 7 bases. The germline gives CDR1 LNHDA, CDR2 SQIVND (reference sequence). Trimming cost V 7 bases and J 5 bases; bases outside gene matches: 10. CDR3 length: 14 amino acids. The CDR3 sequence is CASTRDRGGYGYTF. In DNA form, the CDR3 reads TGTGCCAGTACCAGGGACAGAGGAGGGTATGGCTACACCTTC.

J is TRBJ1-2 and V is TRBV2; 10 bases are a match to TRBD1. Trimming took 7 bases from V and 7 from J; bases not matched to a gene: 12. CDR1 SNHLY and CDR2 FYNNEI come from the germline V gene. CDR3 size: 15 residues. In nucleotides, the CDR3 is TGTGCCAGCAACTTAATTTCGACAGGGGGCTCTGGCTACACCTTC. Residues: CASNLISTGGSGYTF. Complete variable domain (other parts from reference TRBV2 and TRBJ1-2): EPEVTQTPSHQVTQMGQEVILRCVPISNHLYFYWYRQILGQKVEFLVSFYNNEISEKSEIFDDQFSVERPDGSNFTLKIRSTKLEDSAMYFCASNLISTGGSGYTFGSGTRLTVV.

CDR3 DNA sequence: TGTGCCAGCAGCTTAGTCGCAGGGGGCCATGGCTACACCTTC. It codes for CASSLVAGGHGYTF. The V call is TRBV7-9, the J call TRBJ1-2; 8 nucleotides match TRBD1. This CDR3 has 14 residues. Germline CDR1 SEHNR, CDR2 FQNEAQ (reference sequence). J was trimmed by 6 bases and V by 1 base; bases with no gene match: 4.

The chain joins TRBV5-1 to TRBJ2-7; D not resolved. V was pared by 4 bases and J by 3 bases, with 8 bases between. There are 12 residues in the CDR3. The germline CDR1 and CDR2 sequences are SGHRS and YFSETQ. CDR3 loop: CASSQQSYEQYF. The CDR3 DNA sequence: TGCGCCAGCAGCCAACAGAGCTACGAGCAGTACTTC.